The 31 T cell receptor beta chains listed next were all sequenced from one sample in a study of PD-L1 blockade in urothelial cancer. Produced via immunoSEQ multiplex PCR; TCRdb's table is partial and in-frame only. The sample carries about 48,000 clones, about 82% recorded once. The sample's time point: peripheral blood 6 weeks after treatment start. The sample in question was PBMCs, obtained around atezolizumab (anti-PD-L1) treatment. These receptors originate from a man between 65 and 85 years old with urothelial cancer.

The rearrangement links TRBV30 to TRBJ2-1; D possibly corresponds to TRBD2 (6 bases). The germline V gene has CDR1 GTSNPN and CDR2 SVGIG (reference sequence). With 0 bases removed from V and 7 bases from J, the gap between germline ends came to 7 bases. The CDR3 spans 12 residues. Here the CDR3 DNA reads TGTGCCTGGAGTGTACGGGGGAATGAGCAGTTCTTC. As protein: CAWSVRGNEQFF. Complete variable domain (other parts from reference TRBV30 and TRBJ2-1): SQTIHQWPATLVQPVGSPLSLECTVEGTSNPNLYWYRQAAGRGLQLLFYSVGIGQISSEVPQNLSASRPQDRQFILSSKKLLLSDSGFYLCAWSVRGNEQFFGPGTRLTVL.

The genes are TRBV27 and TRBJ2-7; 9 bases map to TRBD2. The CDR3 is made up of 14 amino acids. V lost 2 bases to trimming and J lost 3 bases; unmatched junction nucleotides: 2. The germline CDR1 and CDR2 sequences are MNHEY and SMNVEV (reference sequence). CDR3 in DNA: TGTGCCAGCAGTTTAGGCGGGAGGGTCTACGAGCAGTACTTC. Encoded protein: CASSLGGRVYEQYF.

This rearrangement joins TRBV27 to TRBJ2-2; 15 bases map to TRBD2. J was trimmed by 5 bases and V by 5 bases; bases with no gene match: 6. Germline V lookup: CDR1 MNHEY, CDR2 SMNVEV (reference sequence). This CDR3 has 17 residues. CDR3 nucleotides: TGTGCCAGCAGTACCGGGACTAGCGGGAGGTTGACCGGGGAGCTGTTTTTT. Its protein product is CASSTGTSGRLTGELFF.

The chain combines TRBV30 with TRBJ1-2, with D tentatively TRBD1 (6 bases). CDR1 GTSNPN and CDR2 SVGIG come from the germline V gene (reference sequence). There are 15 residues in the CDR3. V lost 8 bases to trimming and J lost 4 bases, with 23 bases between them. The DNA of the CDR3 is TGTGCCGGGGTTGGGGTAATGGGACACCGCTATGGCTACACCTTC. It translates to CAGVGVMGHRYGYTF. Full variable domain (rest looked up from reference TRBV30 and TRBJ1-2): SQTIHQWPATLVQPVGSPLSLECTVEGTSNPNLYWYRQAAGRGLQLLFYSVGIGQISSEVPQNLSASRPQDRQFILSSKKLLLSDSGFYLCAGVGVMGHRYGYTFGSGTRLTVV.

The CDR3 DNA reads as TGTGCCAGCAGTTTAACCGCCGGAGAGACCCAGTACTTC. Amino acid sequence: CASSLTAGETQYF. The V call is TRBV28, the J call TRBJ2-5; D gene uncertain. The CDR3 is 13 residues long. Trimming shortened V by 2 bases and J by 4 bases, and 8 bases separated the two germline ends. CDR1 is MDHEN and CDR2 is SYDVKM in the germline V gene.

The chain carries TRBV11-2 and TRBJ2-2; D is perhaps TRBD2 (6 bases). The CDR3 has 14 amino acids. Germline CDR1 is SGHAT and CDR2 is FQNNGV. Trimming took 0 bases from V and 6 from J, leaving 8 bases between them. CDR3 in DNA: TGTGCCAGCAGCTTAGATGCGGGATCCGGGGAGCTGTTTTTT. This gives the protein CASSLDAGSGELFF.

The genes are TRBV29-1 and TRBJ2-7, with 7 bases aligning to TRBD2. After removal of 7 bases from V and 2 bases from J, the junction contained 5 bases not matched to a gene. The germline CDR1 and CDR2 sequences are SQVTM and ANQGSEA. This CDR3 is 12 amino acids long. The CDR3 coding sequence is TGCAGCGGGGGGAGGGACCCCTACGAGCAGTACTTC. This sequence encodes CSGGRDPYEQYF.

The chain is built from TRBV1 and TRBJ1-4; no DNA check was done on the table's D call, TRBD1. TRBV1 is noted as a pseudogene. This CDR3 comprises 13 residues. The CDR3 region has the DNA TGCACCAGCAGCCGGGACAGGGATGAAAAACTGTTTTTT. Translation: CTSSRDRDEKLFF.

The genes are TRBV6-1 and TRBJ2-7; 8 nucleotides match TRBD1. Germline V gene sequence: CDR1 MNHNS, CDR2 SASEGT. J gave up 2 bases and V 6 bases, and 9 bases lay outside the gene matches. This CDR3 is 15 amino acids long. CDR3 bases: TGTGCCAGCAGAAGATTGCGGGACAGGACCTACGAGCAGTACTTC. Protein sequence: CASRRLRDRTYEQYF.

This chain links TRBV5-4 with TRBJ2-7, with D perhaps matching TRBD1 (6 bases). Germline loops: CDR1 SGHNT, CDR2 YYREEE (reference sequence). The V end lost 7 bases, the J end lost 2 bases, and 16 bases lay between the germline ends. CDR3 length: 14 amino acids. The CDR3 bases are TGTGCCAGCGGACCAGGGGTGTCTCCCTACGAGCAGTACTTC. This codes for CASGPGVSPYEQYF.

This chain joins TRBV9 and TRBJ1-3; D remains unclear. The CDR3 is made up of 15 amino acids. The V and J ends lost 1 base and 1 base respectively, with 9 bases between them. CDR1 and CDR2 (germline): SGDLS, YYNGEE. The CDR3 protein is CASSVKGGSGNTIYF. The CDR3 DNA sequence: TGTGCCAGCAGCGTAAAAGGAGGGTCTGGAAACACCATATATTTT.

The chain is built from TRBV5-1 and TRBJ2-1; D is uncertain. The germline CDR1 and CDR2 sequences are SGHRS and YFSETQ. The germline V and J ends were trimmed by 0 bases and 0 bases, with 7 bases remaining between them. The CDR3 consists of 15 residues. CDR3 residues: CASSLVASSYNEQFF. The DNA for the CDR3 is TGCGCCAGCAGCTTGGTAGCTAGCTCCTACAATGAGCAGTTCTTC. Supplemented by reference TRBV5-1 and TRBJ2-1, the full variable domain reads KAGVTQTPRYLIKTRGQQVTLSCSPISGHRSVSWYQQTPGQGLQFLFEYFSETQRNKGNFPGRFSGRQFSNSRSEMNVSTLELGDSALYLCASSLVASSYNEQFFGPGTRLTVL.

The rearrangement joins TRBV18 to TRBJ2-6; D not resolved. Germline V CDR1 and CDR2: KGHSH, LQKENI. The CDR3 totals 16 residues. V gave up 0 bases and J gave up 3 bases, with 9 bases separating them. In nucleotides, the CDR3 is TGTGCCAGCTCACCACCATCCGGGTATGGGGCCAACGTCCTGACTTTC. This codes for CASSPPSGYGANVLTF.

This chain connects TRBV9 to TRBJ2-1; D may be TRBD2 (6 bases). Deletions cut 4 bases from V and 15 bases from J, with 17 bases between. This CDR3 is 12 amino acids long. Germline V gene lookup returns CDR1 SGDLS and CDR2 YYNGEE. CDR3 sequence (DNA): TGTGCCAGCAGCCCCTCTTGGGGGGAGGTGTTCTTC. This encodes CASSPSWGEVFF.

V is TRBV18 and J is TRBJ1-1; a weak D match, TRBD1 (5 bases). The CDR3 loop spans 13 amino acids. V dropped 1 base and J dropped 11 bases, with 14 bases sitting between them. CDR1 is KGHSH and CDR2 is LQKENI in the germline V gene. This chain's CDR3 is CASSPLGAGNAFF. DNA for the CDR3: TGTGCCAGCTCACCACTAGGGGCAGGGAACGCTTTCTTT.

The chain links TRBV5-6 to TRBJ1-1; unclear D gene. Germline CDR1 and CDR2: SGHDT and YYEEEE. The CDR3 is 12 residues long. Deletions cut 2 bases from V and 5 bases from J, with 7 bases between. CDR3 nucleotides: TGTGCCAGCAGCTTCTCGGGAACTGAAGCTTTCTTT. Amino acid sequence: CASSFSGTEAFF.

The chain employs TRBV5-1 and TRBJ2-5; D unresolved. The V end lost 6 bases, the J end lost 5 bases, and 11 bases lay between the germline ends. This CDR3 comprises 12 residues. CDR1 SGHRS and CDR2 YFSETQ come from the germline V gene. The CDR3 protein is CASKLLEETQYF. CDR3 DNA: TGCGCCAGCAAACTCTTGGAGGAGACCCAGTACTTC.

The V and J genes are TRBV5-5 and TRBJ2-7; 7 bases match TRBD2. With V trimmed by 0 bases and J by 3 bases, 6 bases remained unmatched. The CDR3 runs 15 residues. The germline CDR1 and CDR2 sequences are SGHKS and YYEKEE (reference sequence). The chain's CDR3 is CASSLAAGELYEQYF. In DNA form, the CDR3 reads TGTGCCAGCAGCTTGGCCGCGGGGGAGCTCTACGAGCAGTACTTC.

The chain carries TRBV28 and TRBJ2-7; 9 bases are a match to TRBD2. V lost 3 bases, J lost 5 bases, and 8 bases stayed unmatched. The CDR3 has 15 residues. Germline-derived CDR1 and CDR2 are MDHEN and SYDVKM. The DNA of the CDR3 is TGTGCCAGCAGTTTGGGAGGCGGGAGGGTCCACGAGCAGTACTTC. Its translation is CASSLGGGRVHEQYF.

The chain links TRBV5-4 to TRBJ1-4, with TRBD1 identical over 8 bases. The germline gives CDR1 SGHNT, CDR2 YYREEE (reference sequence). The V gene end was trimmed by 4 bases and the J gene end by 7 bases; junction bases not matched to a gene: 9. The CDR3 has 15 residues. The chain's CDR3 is CASSVRTGSGEKLFF. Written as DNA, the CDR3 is TGTGCCAGCAGCGTAAGGACAGGGAGCGGTGAAAAACTGTTTTTT.

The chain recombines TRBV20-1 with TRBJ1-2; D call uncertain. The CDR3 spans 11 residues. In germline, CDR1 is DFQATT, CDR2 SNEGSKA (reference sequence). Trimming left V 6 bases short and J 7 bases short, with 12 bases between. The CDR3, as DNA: TGCAGTGCCGACATCGGAGGTGGCTACACCTTC. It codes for CSADIGGGYTF.

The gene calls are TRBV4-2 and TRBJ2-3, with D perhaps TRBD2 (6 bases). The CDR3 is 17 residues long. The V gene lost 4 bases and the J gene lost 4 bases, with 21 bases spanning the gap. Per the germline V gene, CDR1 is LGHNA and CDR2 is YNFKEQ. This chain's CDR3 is CASSPSTYSGAPDTQYF. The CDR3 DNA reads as TGTGCCAGCAGCCCATCGACCTATAGCGGAGCCCCAGATACGCAGTATTTT.

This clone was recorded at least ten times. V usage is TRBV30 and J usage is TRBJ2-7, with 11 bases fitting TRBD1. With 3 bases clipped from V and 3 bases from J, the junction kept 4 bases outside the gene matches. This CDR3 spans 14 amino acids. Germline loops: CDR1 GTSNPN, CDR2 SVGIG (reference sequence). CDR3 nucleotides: TGTGCCTGGAGCCCCGGGACAGGGGGCTACGAGCAGTACTTC. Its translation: CAWSPGTGGYEQYF.

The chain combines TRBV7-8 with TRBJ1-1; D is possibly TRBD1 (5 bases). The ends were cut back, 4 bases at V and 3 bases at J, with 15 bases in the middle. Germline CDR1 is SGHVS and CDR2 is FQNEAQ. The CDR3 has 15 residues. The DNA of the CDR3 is TGTGCCAGCAGCTCTGGGGGGAATGAGGACACTGAAGCTTTCTTT. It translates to CASSSGGNEDTEAFF.

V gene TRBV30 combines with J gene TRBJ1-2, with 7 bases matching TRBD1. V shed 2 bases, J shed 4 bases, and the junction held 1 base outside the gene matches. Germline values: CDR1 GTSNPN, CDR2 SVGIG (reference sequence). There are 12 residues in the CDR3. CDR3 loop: CAWSPGGYGYTF. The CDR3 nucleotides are TGTGCCTGGAGTCCAGGGGGCTATGGCTACACCTTC.

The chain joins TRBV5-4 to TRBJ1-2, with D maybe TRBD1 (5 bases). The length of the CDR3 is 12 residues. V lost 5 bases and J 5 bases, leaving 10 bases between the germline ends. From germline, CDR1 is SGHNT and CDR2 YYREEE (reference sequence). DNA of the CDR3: TGTGCCAGCAGTATTCAGGGTTATGGCTACACCTTC. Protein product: CASSIQGYGYTF.

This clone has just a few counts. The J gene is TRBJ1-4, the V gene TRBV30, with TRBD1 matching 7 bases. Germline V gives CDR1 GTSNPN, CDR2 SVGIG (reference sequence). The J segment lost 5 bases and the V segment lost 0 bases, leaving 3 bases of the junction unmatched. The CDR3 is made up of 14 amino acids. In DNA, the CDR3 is TGTGCCTGGAGTGTGAACAGGGGAAATGAAAAACTGTTTTTT. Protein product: CAWSVNRGNEKLFF.

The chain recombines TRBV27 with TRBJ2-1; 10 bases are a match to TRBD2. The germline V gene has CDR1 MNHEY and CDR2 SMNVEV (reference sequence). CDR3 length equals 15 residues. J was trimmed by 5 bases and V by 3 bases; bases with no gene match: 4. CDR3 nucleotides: TGTGCCAGCAGTTTCCGGACTAGCGGCAACAATGAGCAGTTCTTC. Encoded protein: CASSFRTSGNNEQFF.

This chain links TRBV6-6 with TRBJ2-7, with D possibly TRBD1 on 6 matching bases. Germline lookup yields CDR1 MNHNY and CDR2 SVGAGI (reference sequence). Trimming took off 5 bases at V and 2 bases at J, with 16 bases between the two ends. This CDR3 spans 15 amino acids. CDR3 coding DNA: TGTGCCAGCAGTACCCGGGACACAGAAACCTACGAGCAGTACTTC. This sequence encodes CASSTRDTETYEQYF.

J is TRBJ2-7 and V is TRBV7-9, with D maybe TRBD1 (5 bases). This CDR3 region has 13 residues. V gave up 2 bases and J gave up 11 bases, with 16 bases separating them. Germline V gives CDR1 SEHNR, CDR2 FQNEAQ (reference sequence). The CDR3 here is CASSLTAGQDKYF. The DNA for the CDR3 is TGTGCCAGCAGCTTAACAGCTGGGCAGGACAAGTACTTC.

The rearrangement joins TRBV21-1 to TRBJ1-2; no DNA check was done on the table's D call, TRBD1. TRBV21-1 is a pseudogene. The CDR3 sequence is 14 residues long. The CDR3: CASSKMAPWYGYTF. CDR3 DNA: TGTGCCAGCAGCAAAATGGCCCCTTGGTATGGCTACACCTTC.